These T cell receptor beta chains were read from a single sample in a study of graft-versus-host responses after intestinal transplantation. Their target antigens are unknown. Generated by immunoSEQ multiplex PCR, the TCRdb table keeps only in-frame clones and is missing some. The sample consists of tens of thousands of clones, approximately 94% of them appearing once. The source material was unstimulated CD8+ T cells sorted from spleen or lymph node cells, sampled before intestinal transplant. All receptors come from a human donor who received an intestinal transplant. The CDR3 runs from the conserved cysteine through the conserved F or W. A D gene is named only where the DNA matches it firmly. Clone size is stated in some rows and not others, as once, few, many or a class when expanded.

TRBV2,TRBD2,TRBJ2-7,.,CASSDRGGSYEQYF,TGTGCCAGCAGTGATCGCGGGGGCTCCTACGAGCAGTACTTC
TRBV4-3,.,TRBJ1-2,.,CASSQDYGGDGYTF,TGCGCCAGCAGCCAAGATTACGGTGGTGATGGCTACACCTTC
TRBV5-1,TRBD2,TRBJ2-1,.,CASSLVSSGGSSYNEQFF,TGCGCCAGCAGCTTGGTCTCTAGCGGGGGGAGCTCCTACAATGAGCAGTTCTTC
TRBV19,TRBD2,TRBJ2-7,.,CASSISLAGYYEQYF,TGTGCCAGTAGTATTTCCCTAGCGGGTTACTACGAGCAGTACTTC
TRBV10-3,TRBD1,TRBJ1-3,once,CAIRPGQESMGTIYF,TGTGCCATCAGACCGGGACAGGAAAGTATGGGCACCATATATTTT
TRBV29-1,.,TRBJ2-7,.,CSVVETGPPYEQYF,TGCAGCGTTGTGGAAACAGGACCGCCCTACGAGCAGTACTTC
TRBV27,TRBD2,TRBJ2-3,.,CASTLAGGPTDTQYF,TGTGCCAGCACCCTAGCGGGGGGGCCCACAGATACGCAGTATTTT
TRBV7-8,.,TRBJ2-3,.,CASWGDEQARSQYF,TGTGCCTCGTGGGGGGACGAACAGGCTCGCTCGCAGTATTTT
TRBV27,TRBD1,TRBJ1-1,.,CASSIGTGKNTEAFF,TGTGCCAGCAGTATCGGGACAGGGAAGAACACTGAAGCTTTCTTT
TRBV9,TRBD1,TRBJ1-4,.,CASSAPGQGPGNEKLFF,TGTGCCAGCAGCGCTCCGGGACAGGGGCCCGGGAATGAAAAACTGTTTTTT
TRBV7-2,TRBD1,TRBJ2-7,.,CASSFTGTAYEQYF,TGTGCCAGCAGCTTCACCGGGACAGCCTACGAGCAGTACTTC
TRBV7-2,.,TRBJ1-6,.,CASRTHRSSYNSPLHF,TGTGCCAGCAGGACACACAGGAGCTCCTATAATTCACCCCTCCACTTT
TRBV4-1,.,TRBJ2-3,.,CASSERASTDTQYF,TGCGCCAGCAGCGAGCGGGCTAGCACAGATACGCAGTATTTT
TRBV9,.,TRBJ2-3,.,CASSVGGTSTSTDTQYF,TGTGCCAGCAGCGTAGGGGGGACTTCTACTAGCACAGATACGCAGTATTTT
TRBV15,TRBD1,TRBJ1-5,.,CATSRDRPTGGDQPQHF,TGTGCCACCAGCAGAGATCGGCCGACAGGGGGAGATCAGCCCCAGCATTTT
TRBV6-5,.,TRBJ2-2,.,CASSFSRDNTGELFF,TGTGCCAGCAGTTTCTCGCGGGACAACACCGGGGAGCTGTTTTTT
TRBV11-2,TRBD1,TRBJ1-2,.,CASSPTGENYGYTF,TGTGCCAGCAGCCCAACAGGGGAGAACTATGGCTACACCTTC
TRBV28,.,TRBJ1-2,.,CASNTDLDQGYTF,TGTGCCAGCAATACGGACTTAGATCAAGGCTACACCTTC
TRBV4-3,.,TRBJ2-7,.,CASSPSRFNEQYF,TGCGCCAGCAGCCCAAGTCGGTTCAACGAGCAGTACTTC
TRBV2,TRBD2,TRBJ2-3,.,CASSEKTSGGAVDTQYF,TGTGCCAGCAGTGAAAAAACTAGCGGGGGGGCAGTAGATACGCAGTATTTT
TRBV7-6,TRBD1,TRBJ2-2,.,CASSQGDFGELFF,TGTGCCAGCAGCCAGGGGGATTTCGGGGAGCTGTTTTTT
TRBV27,.,TRBJ2-4,.,CASSPRDRQNIQYF,TGTGCCAGCAGTCCGCGGGACAGACAAAACATTCAGTACTTC
TRBV11-2,TRBD1,TRBJ1-1,.,CASSPWTGGTDTEAFF,TGTGCCAGCAGCCCTTGGACAGGGGGCACGGACACTGAAGCTTTCTTT
TRBV27,TRBD2,TRBJ2-2,once,CASSLGTSGHTGELFF,TGTGCCAGCAGTTTAGGGACTAGCGGGCACACCGGGGAGCTGTTTTTT
TRBV2,TRBD1,TRBJ1-4,.,CASSDRDSNEKLFF,TGTGCCAGCAGTGACCGGGACAGTAATGAAAAACTGTTTTTT
TRBV4-3,TRBD1,TRBJ1-1,.,CASSLSGGLNTEAFF,TGCGCCAGCAGCCTATCAGGGGGGTTGAACACTGAAGCTTTCTTT
TRBV19,.,TRBJ2-1,.,CASDPGVQDLYNEQFF,TGTGCCTCCGACCCCGGGGTGCAGGATTTGTACAATGAGCAGTTCTTC
TRBV5-8,.,TRBJ1-4,.,CARGDFNNEKLFF,TGTGCCCGGGGGGACTTCAATAATGAAAAACTGTTTTTT
TRBV2,.,TRBJ2-1,.,CASSEARAGNEQFF,TGTGCCAGCAGTGAAGCGCGGGCGGGCAATGAGCAGTTCTTC
TRBV6-5,TRBD1,TRBJ2-2,.,CASSVQGAGTGELFF,TGTGCCAGCAGCGTACAGGGGGCGGGCACCGGGGAGCTGTTTTTT
TRBV5-5,TRBD1,TRBJ1-2,.,CASSRTGARSGYTF,TGTGCCAGCAGTAGGACAGGGGCGAGGAGTGGCTACACCTTC
TRBV7-2,TRBD2,TRBJ2-7,.,CASSLSLRGGEQYF,TGTGCCAGCAGCTTATCACTTCGGGGGGGGGAGCAGTACTTC
TRBV30,.,TRBJ2-2,.,CAGGDKNTGELFF,TGTGCCGGGGGGGACAAAAACACCGGGGAGCTGTTTTTT
TRBV30,.,TRBJ2-7,.,CAWSVGRAYEQYF,TGTGCCTGGAGTGTCGGCAGGGCCTACGAGCAGTACTTC
TRBV6-5,.,TRBJ2-1,.,CASSYGGAHNEQFF,TGTGCCAGCAGTTACGGCGGGGCTCACAATGAGCAGTTCTTC
TRBV5-1,.,TRBJ2-7,.,CASSQDTTYEQYF,TGCGCCAGCAGCCAAGACACGACCTACGAGCAGTACTTC
TRBV11-3,TRBD1,TRBJ2-2,.,CASRNRDRVSANTGELFF,TGTGCCAGCAGAAACCGGGACAGAGTATCCGCGAACACCGGGGAGCTGTTTTTT
TRBV7-9,.,TRBJ1-1,.,CASSTGGPMNTEAFF,TGTGCCAGCAGTACGGGGGGTCCCATGAACACTGAAGCTTTCTTT
TRBV29-1,.,TRBJ2-3,.,CSPYRTDTQYF,TGCAGCCCCTACCGCACAGATACGCAGTATTTT
TRBV4-3,TRBD2,TRBJ2-3,.,CASSQDRSGGDTQYF,TGCGCCAGCAGCCAAGATAGGAGCGGGGGAGATACGCAGTATTTT
TRBV5-4,TRBD1,TRBJ1-1,.,CASSLQGTGEAEAFF,TGTGCCAGCAGCCTTCAAGGGACAGGGGAGGCTGAAGCTTTCTTT
TRBV4-3,.,TRBJ2-4,once,CASSQDRGSNIQYF,TGCGCCAGCAGCCAAGATAGGGGGTCAAACATTCAGTACTTC
TRBV27,.,TRBJ1-1,.,CASRTSVDEAFF,TGTGCCAGCAGAACATCAGTCGATGAAGCTTTCTTT
TRBV4-3,TRBD2,TRBJ2-3,.,CASSQANGASGGATDTQYF,TGCGCCAGCAGCCAAGCCAATGGGGCTAGCGGGGGGGCAACAGATACGCAGTATTTT
TRBV29-1,.,TRBJ1-2,.,CSDQGGYTF,TGCAGCGACCAGGGGGGCTACACCTTC
TRBV6-5,.,TRBJ1-4,.,CASSSWGREKLFF,TGTGCCAGCAGTTCGTGGGGGAGGGAAAAACTGTTTTTT
TRBV4-3,.,TRBJ2-1,once,CASSQSRGYNEQFF,TGCGCCAGCAGCCAAAGTCGGGGGTACAATGAGCAGTTCTTC
TRBV7-2,TRBD1,TRBJ1-5,.,CASSLVDRGLDQPQHF,TGTGCCAGCAGCTTAGTGGACAGGGGGCTTGATCAGCCCCAGCATTTT
TRBV30,.,TRBJ1-4,.,CAWSSPGASNEKLFF,TGTGCCTGGAGTTCTCCAGGGGCCAGTAATGAAAAACTGTTTTTT
TRBV28,TRBD2,TRBJ2-1,.,CASSLAGANNEQFF,TGTGCCAGCAGTCTAGCGGGGGCCAACAATGAGCAGTTCTTC
TRBV4-3,TRBD1,TRBJ1-6,.,CASSQEGGRLNSPLHF,TGCGCTAGCAGCCAAGAAGGGGGCCGCCTGAATTCACCCCTCCACTTT
TRBV4-3,TRBD2,TRBJ2-7,.,CASSQASGGLSSYEQYF,TGCGCCAGCAGCCAAGCGAGCGGGGGCCTTTCCTCCTACGAGCAGTACTTC
TRBV9,TRBD2,TRBJ2-1,.,CASSVTRAGGRYNEQFF,TGTGCCAGCAGCGTCACACGAGCGGGGGGGCGATACAATGAGCAGTTCTTC
TRBV7-8,.,TRBJ2-1,.,CASSWILAGNEQFF,TGTGCCAGCAGCTGGATCCTAGCTGGCAATGAGCAGTTCTTC
TRBV9,TRBD2,TRBJ2-3,.,CASRETSGGTDTQYF,TGTGCCAGCAGGGAAACTAGCGGGGGCACAGATACGCAGTATTTT
TRBV15,TRBD1,TRBJ2-7,.,CATSSRDRAYEQYF,TGTGCCACCAGCAGCCGGGACAGGGCCTACGAGCAGTACTTC
TRBV4-1,.,TRBJ2-7,once,CASSQEAGYEQYF,TGCGCCAGCAGCCAAGAAGCAGGGTACGAGCAGTACTTC
TRBV29-1,TRBD1,TRBJ1-2,.,CSASGQENGYTF,TGCAGCGCCTCGGGACAGGAAAATGGCTACACCTTC
TRBV6-6,TRBD1,TRBJ2-7,few,CASSPRQGSYEQYF,TGTGCCAGCAGTCCCCGACAGGGCTCCTACGAGCAGTACTTC